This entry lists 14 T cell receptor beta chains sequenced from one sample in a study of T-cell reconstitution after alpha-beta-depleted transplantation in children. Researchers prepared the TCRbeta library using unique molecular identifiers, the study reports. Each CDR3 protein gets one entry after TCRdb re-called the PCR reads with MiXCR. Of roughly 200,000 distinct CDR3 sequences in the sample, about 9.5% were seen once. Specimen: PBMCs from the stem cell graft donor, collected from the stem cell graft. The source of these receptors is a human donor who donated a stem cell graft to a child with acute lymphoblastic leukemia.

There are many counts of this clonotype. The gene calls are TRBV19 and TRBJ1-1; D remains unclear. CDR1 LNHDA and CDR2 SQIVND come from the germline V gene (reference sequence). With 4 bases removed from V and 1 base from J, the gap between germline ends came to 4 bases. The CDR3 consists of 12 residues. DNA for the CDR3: TGTGCCAGTAGTACAGGGAACACTGAAGCTTTCTTT. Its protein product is CASSTGNTEAFF.

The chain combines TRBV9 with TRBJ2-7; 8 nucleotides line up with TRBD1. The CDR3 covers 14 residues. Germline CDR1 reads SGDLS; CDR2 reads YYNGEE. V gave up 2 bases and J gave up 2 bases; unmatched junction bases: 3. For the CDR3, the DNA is TGTGCCAGCAGCGTCGGACAGGGACCCTACGAGCAGTACTTC. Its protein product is CASSVGQGPYEQYF.

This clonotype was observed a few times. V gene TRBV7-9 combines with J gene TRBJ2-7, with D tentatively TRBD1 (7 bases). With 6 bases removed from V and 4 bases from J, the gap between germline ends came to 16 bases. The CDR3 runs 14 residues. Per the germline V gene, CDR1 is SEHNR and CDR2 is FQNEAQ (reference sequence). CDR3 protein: CASSTSRGTYEQYF. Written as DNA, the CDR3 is TGTGCCAGCAGTACGAGCAGGGGGACTTACGAGCAGTACTTC.

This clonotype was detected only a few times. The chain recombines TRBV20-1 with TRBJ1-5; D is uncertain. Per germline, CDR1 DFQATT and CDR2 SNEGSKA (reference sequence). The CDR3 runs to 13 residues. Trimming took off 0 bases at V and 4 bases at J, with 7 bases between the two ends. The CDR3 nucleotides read TGCAGTGCTAGAGACGACCCTAATCAGCCCCAGCATTTT. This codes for CSARDDPNQPQHF.

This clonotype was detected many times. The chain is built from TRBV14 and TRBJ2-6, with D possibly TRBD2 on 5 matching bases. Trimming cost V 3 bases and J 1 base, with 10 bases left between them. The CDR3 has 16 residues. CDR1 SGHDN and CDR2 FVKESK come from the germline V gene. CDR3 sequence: CASSHSPGSGANVLTF. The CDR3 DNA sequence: TGTGCCAGCAGCCACTCTCCGGGGTCTGGGGCCAACGTCCTGACTTTC.

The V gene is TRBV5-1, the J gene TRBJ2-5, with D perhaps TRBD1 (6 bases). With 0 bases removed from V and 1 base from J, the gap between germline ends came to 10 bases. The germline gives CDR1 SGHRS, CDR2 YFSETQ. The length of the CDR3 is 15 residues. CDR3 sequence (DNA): TGCGCCAGCAGCTTGGTACAGACAGGCCAAGAGACCCAGTACTTC. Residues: CASSLVQTGQETQYF. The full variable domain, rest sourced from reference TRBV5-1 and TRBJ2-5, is KAGVTQTPRYLIKTRGQQVTLSCSPISGHRSVSWYQQTPGQGLQFLFEYFSETQRNKGNFPGRFSGRQFSNSRSEMNVSTLELGDSALYLCASSLVQTGQETQYFGPGTRLLVL.

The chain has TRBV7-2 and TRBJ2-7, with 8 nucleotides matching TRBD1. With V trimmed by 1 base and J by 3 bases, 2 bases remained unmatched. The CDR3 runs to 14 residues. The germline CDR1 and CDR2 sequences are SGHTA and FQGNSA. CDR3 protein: CASSLGTGFYEQYF. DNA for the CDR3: TGTGCCAGCAGCTTAGGGACAGGGTTCTACGAGCAGTACTTC.

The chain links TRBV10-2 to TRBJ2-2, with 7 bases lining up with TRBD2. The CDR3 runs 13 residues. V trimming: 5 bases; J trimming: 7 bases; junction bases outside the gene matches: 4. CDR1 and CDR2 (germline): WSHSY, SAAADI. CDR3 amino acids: CASSWTRFGELFF. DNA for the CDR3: TGCGCCAGCAGTTGGACTAGGTTCGGGGAGCTGTTTTTT.

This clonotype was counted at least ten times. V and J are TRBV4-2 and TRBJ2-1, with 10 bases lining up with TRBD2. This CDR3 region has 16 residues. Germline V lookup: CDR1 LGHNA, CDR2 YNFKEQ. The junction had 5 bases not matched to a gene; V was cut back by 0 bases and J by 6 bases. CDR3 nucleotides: TGTGCCAGCAGCCAAGAAGGCAGCGGGGGGGCCAATGAGCAGTTCTTC. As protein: CASSQEGSGGANEQFF.

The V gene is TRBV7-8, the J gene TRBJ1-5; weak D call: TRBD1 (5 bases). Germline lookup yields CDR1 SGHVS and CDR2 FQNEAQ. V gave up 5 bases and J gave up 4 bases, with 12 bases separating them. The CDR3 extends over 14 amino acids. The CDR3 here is CASSLNRRNQPQHF. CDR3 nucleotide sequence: TGTGCCAGCAGCCTAAACAGGAGAAATCAGCCCCAGCATTTT.

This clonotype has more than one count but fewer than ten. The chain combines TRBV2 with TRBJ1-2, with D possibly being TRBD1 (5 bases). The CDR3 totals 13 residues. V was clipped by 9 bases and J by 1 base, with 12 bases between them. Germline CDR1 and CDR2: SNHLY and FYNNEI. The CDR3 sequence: CARRGDSNYGYTF. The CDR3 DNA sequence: TGTGCCAGACGGGGCGACAGTAACTATGGCTACACCTTC.

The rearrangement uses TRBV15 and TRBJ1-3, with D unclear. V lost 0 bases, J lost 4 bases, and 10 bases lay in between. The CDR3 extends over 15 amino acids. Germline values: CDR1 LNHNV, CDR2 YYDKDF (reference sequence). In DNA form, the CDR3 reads TGTGCCACCAGCAGAGATATAGGGTCCGGAAACACCATATATTTT. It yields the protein CATSRDIGSGNTIYF.

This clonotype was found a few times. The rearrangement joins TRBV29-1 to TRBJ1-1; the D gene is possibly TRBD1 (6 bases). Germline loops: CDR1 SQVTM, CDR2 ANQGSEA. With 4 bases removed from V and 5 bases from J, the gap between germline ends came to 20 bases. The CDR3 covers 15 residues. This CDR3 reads CSVGGQGTLWTEAFF. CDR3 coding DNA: TGCAGCGTTGGGGGTCAGGGGACCCTGTGGACTGAAGCTTTCTTT.

The CDR3 DNA reads as TGTGCCAGCAGCTCTCAGACGGGGGTGGTGGAGACCCAGTACTTC. It specifies CASSSQTGVVETQYF. The chain combines TRBV7-2 with TRBJ2-5, with TRBD2 as a possible D gene (6 bases). This CDR3 contains 15 residues. With 4 bases removed from V and 5 bases from J, the gap between germline ends came to 17 bases. CDR1 and CDR2 (germline): SGHTA, FQGNSA.